A selection of T cell receptor beta chains follows, all from one sample in a study of breast tumors, draining lymph nodes, adjacent tissues. TCRdb reprocessed the multiplex PCR reads via MiXCR and lists one record per CDR3 protein. The sample lists some 230,000 distinct CDR3 sequences; less than 40% were seen once. Material: axillary lymph node tissue. The receptors come from a female donor with breast cancer. Some clones in this sample may be carry-over from other donors' samples. The CDR3 runs from the conserved cysteine through the conserved F or W. Each record gives: V gene, J gene, D gene, clone size, CDR3 DNA, CDR3 protein. The D gene is left open where the match is weak. For some rows the clone size is stated as once, few or many, or as a class when expanded; others skip it.

>TRBV19|TRBJ1-2|.|.
TGTGCCAGTAGCCGATCCCACCGACTCGGCTCCTATGGCTACACCTTC
CASSRSHRLGSYGYTF
>TRBV11-2|TRBJ2-2|TRBD1|many
TGTGCCAGCAGGAGACAGGGCCGCGACGGGGAGCTGTTTTTT
CASRRQGRDGELFF
>TRBV24-1|TRBJ2-2|.|.
TGTGCCACCGGAGGGACAGATAACACCGGGGAGCTGTTTTTT
CATGGTDNTGELFF
>TRBV11-3|TRBJ2-7|.|.
TGTGCCAGCAGCTTAGGCGGCTGGCCGAGCTCCTACGAGCAGTACTTC
CASSLGGWPSSYEQYF
>TRBV6-5|TRBJ2-3|TRBD2|many
TGTGCCAGCAGGGCGGGGGGGCGAACAGATACGCAGTATTTT
CASRAGGRTDTQYF
>TRBV9|TRBJ1-2|.|.
TGTGCCAGCAGTGCGTACCGGGGCAACTATGGCTACACCTTC
CASSAYRGNYGYTF
>TRBV20-1|TRBJ2-3|.|many
TGCAGTGCTAGCGGGGCTAGCACAGATACGCAGTATTTT
CSASGASTDTQYF
>TRBV5-1|TRBJ2-5|TRBD2|.
TGCGCCGGCAGCTTTCTAGCGGGAGAACAAGAGACCCAGTACTTC
CAGSFLAGEQETQYF
>TRBV5-1|TRBJ2-5|TRBD1|.
TGCGCCAGCAGCTCTACCGGGACAGGGTCGCCCCCCGCGGAGACCCAGTACTTC
CASSSTGTGSPPAETQYF
>TRBV7-9|TRBJ1-1|TRBD1|.
TGTGCCAGCAGCGATTCCGGACAGGGGGGTACTGAAGCTTCCTTT
CASSDSGQGGTEASF
>TRBV5-1|TRBJ1-2|TRBD1|many
TGCGCCAGCAGCCCCGGACAGGCGGACTATGGCTACACCTTC
CASSPGQADYGYTF